Below are 25 T cell receptor beta chains sequenced from a single sample in a study of control samples from healthy donors and cancer patients (TCRdb year 2020). Receptor libraries were prepared by the immunoSEQ multiplex PCR assay. Here the immuneACCESS table is served through TCRdb, limited to in-frame sequences with V and J called. Missing clones are a known gap in these copies; in checked studies unresolved V genes cover under half, and the rest lacks a known reason. The sample yields about 89,000 clones; 85% were counted once. Of the sample, over 2% falls within the top ten clones. Sequenced input: blood. Receptor source: a woman in her thirties or forties in good health.

V gene TRBV5-6 combines with J gene TRBJ2-1; D unresolved. The CDR3 contains 12 residues. Germline CDR1 reads SGHDT; CDR2 reads YYEEEE. V was shortened by 4 bases and J by 9 bases, with 11 bases between the two germline ends. The DNA for the CDR3 is TGTGCCAGCAGCGCGGACGTTGGTGAGCAGTTCTTC. Residues: CASSADVGEQFF. Looking up the rest from reference TRBV5-6 and TRBJ2-1 gives the full variable domain: DAGVTQSPTHLIKTRGQQVTLRCSPKSGHDTVSWYQQALGQGPQFIFQYYEEEERQRGNFPDRFSGHQFPNYSSELNVNALLLGDSALYLCASSADVGEQFFGPGTRLTVL.

The chain employs TRBV11-3 and TRBJ2-7, with TRBD2 identical over 12 bases. The CDR3 sequence is 15 residues long. The V gene's germline CDR1 is SGHNT and CDR2 YENEEA. The junction had 5 bases not matched to a gene; V was cut back by 5 bases and J by 3 bases. CDR3 loop: CASSQLAGGFYEQYF. The CDR3 DNA reads TGTGCCAGCAGCCAACTAGCGGGGGGTTTCTACGAGCAGTACTTC.

This clone was seen only a few times. The V gene is TRBV4-3, the J gene TRBJ2-2; D possibly matches TRBD1 or TRBD2 (5 bases each). The V gene lost 4 bases and the J gene lost 6 bases, with 15 bases spanning the gap. CDR1 and CDR2 from the germline V gene are LGHNA and YSLEER. The CDR3 runs 15 residues. This CDR3 is CASSPSWGYAGELFF. The CDR3 DNA is TGCGCCAGCAGCCCTTCCTGGGGGTACGCCGGGGAGCTGTTTTTT.

The genes are TRBV15 and TRBJ2-7, with 7 bases matching TRBD1. Germline V gene sequence: CDR1 LNHNV, CDR2 YYDKDF (reference sequence). The CDR3 is 14 residues long. Unmatched junction bases numbered 2, after V lost 1 base and J lost 2 bases. The CDR3 sequence is CATSRGQGTYEQYF. The CDR3, as DNA: TGTGCCACCAGCAGAGGACAGGGTACCTACGAGCAGTACTTC. Drawing the rest from reference TRBV15 and TRBJ2-7, the complete variable domain is DAMVIQNPRYQVTQFGKPVTLSCSQTLNHNVMYWYQQKSSQAPKLLFHYYDKDFNNEADTPDNFQSRRPNTSFCFLDIRSPGLGDTAMYLCATSRGQGTYEQYFGPGTRLTVT.

This clone was seen only once. The chain carries TRBV11-3 and TRBJ2-5; D gene ambiguous. Germline V lookup: CDR1 SGHNT, CDR2 YENEEA. CDR3 size: 13 residues. Between the trimmed V and J ends, which lost 3 bases and 5 bases, there was a span of 10 bases. As DNA, the CDR3 is TGTGCCAGCAGCTTTTCGGACGGGGAGACCCAGTACTTC. Translating it yields CASSFSDGETQYF. The whole variable domain, remainder taken from reference TRBV11-3 and TRBJ2-5, is EAGVVQSPRYKIIEKKQPVAFWCNPISGHNTLYWYLQNLGQGPELLIRYENEEAVDDSQLPKDRFSAERLKGVDSTLKIQPAELGDSAVYLCASSFSDGETQYFGPGTRLLVL.

The chain joins TRBV6-1 to TRBJ2-1, with TRBD2 matching 9 bases. The junction had 3 bases not matched to a gene; V was cut back by 0 bases and J by 3 bases. CDR3 length equals 16 residues. The germline gives CDR1 MNHNS, CDR2 SASEGT. The DNA for the CDR3 is TGTGCCAGCAGTGAAGCGCTAGCGGGGTTCTACAATGAGCAGTTCTTC. The encoded protein is CASSEALAGFYNEQFF.

This chain uses TRBV5-1 with TRBJ1-6; D may be TRBD1 (5 bases). Germline V gene data show CDR1 as SGHRS and CDR2 as YFSETQ. The CDR3 has 16 residues. V was cut by 4 bases and J by 11 bases, with 22 bases left in between. In DNA, the CDR3 is TGCGCCAGCAGCCCGGGAGGGACCTCGGGAGTAGCACCCCTCCACTTT. It translates to CASSPGGTSGVAPLHF.

V is TRBV6-5 and J is TRBJ2-4; TRBD1 agrees at 10 bases. Germline lookup yields CDR1 MNHEY and CDR2 SVGAGI. The V gene end was trimmed by 4 bases and the J gene end by 6 bases; junction bases not matched to a gene: 0. There are 13 residues in the CDR3. The CDR3 loop reads CASSWTGGNIQYF. CDR3 in DNA: TGTGCCAGCAGTTGGACAGGGGGAAACATTCAGTACTTC.

V gene TRBV5-4 combines with J gene TRBJ2-1; weak D call: TRBD2 (5 bases). V was clipped by 10 bases and J by 4 bases, with 12 bases between them. This CDR3 has 12 amino acids. In germline, CDR1 is SGHNT, CDR2 YYREEE (reference sequence). The CDR3 spells CAVKRGYNEQFF. As DNA, the CDR3 is TGTGCCGTCAAGCGAGGGTACAATGAGCAGTTCTTC.

The J gene is TRBJ1-6, the V gene TRBV10-2; D not certain. V was trimmed by 2 bases and J by 4 bases, leaving 6 bases between them. The CDR3 contains 14 residues. Germline values: CDR1 WSHSY, CDR2 SAAADI. The CDR3 nucleotides are TGCGCCAGCAGTGAGGAGGGATATAATTCACCCCTCCACTTT. Protein product: CASSEEGYNSPLHF.

The chain joins TRBV25-1 to TRBJ2-2; TRBD2 aligns across 7 bases. The trim removed 8 bases at V and 3 bases at J, leaving 6 bases unmatched. The CDR3 is 14 residues long. Germline CDR1 MGHDK, CDR2 SYGVNS. The CDR3 coding sequence is TGTGCCAGCCGCTCTAGCGGTTACACCGGGGAGCTGTTTTTT. Protein product: CASRSSGYTGELFF.

V gene TRBV5-1 combines with J gene TRBJ2-3, with 14 bases fitting TRBD2. The CDR3 runs to 16 residues. CDR1 SGHRS and CDR2 YFSETQ come from the germline V gene. With 4 bases clipped from V and 6 bases from J, the junction kept 7 bases outside the gene matches. CDR3: CASSAGTSGGGDTQYF. In nucleotides, the CDR3 is TGCGCCAGCAGCGCTGGGACTAGCGGGGGAGGGGATACGCAGTATTTT.

The genes are TRBV19 and TRBJ1-6, with 9 bases aligning to TRBD1. From germline, CDR1 is LNHDA and CDR2 SQIVND (reference sequence). Unmatched junction bases numbered 7, after V lost 10 bases and J lost 9 bases. CDR3 length: 13 residues. CDR3: CATRDREGSPLHF. The CDR3 nucleotides are TGTGCCACCAGGGACAGGGAGGGTTCACCCCTCCACTTT.

The genes are TRBV6-1 and TRBJ2-3; 8 nucleotides agree with TRBD2. The CDR3 loop spans 16 amino acids. Germline trimming cut 2 bases from V and 1 base from J; bases unmatched to any gene: 5. The germline V gene has CDR1 MNHNS and CDR2 SASEGT. Written as DNA, the CDR3 is TGTGCCAGCAGTGAACGGGGGGGCCCTCGCACAGATACGCAGTATTTT. Residues: CASSERGGPRTDTQYF.

The chain links TRBV12-3 or TRBV12-4 to TRBJ2-7; TRBD2 agrees at 12 bases. The CDR3 has 13 residues. V was pared by 9 bases and J by 1 base, with 1 base of the junction left unmatched. The CDR3 protein is CASTSGGSYEQYF. The CDR3 DNA reads TGTGCCAGTACTAGCGGGGGGTCCTACGAGCAGTACTTC.

The chain has TRBV7-2 and TRBJ1-4, with 7 bases lining up with TRBD1. The J segment lost 7 bases and the V segment lost 4 bases, leaving 6 bases of the junction unmatched. The CDR3 sequence is 14 residues long. Germline CDR1 is SGHTA and CDR2 is FQGNSA. CDR3 residues: CASSSRSGGEKLFF. The CDR3 DNA sequence: TGTGCCAGCAGCTCAAGGTCAGGGGGTGAAAAACTGTTTTTT.

This clone was observed a single time. The V gene is TRBV5-4, the J gene TRBJ1-2, with 9 nucleotides matching TRBD1. Unmatched junction bases numbered 3, after V lost 2 bases and J lost 7 bases. The CDR3 extends over 13 amino acids. Germline CDR1 is SGHNT and CDR2 is YYREEE (reference sequence). CDR3 nucleotides: TGTGCCAGCAGCTTACAGGGGGCGTCTGGCTACACCTTC. It encodes CASSLQGASGYTF.

This chain joins TRBV5-4 and TRBJ2-3; 9 bases are a match to TRBD2. The CDR3 consists of 17 residues. V lost 4 bases and J lost 2; bases outside the gene matches: 11. Germline V gene lookup returns CDR1 SGHNT and CDR2 YYREEE (reference sequence). CDR3 residues: CASSPGLRLAVTDTQYF. CDR3 coding DNA: TGTGCCAGCAGCCCCGGTTTGAGACTAGCGGTCACAGATACGCAGTATTTT. The variable domain in full, with the rest retrieved from reference TRBV5-4 and TRBJ2-3, is ETGVTQSPTHLIKTRGQQVTLRCSSQSGHNTVSWYQQALGQGPQFIFQYYREEENGRGNFPPRFSGLQFPNYSSELNVNALELDDSALYLCASSPGLRLAVTDTQYFGPGTRLTVL.

The gene calls are TRBV2 and TRBJ1-1; 8 bases fit TRBD1. The CDR3 loop spans 15 amino acids. Germline CDR1 and CDR2: SNHLY and FYNNEI. V trimming: 10 bases; J trimming: 5 bases; junction bases outside the gene matches: 15. The CDR3 loop is CATTPLQGARTEAFF. The CDR3 coding sequence is TGTGCCACCACCCCCTTGCAGGGGGCGCGAACTGAAGCTTTCTTT.

This sequence joins TRBV12-3 or TRBV12-4 and TRBJ1-6; D not resolved. The CDR3 loop spans 13 amino acids. V was cut by 2 bases and J by 9 bases, with 8 bases left in between. CDR3 coding DNA: TGTGCCAGCAGTTTAATGGTAACTTCACCCCTCCACTTT. Translated: CASSLMVTSPLHF.

The J gene is TRBJ1-2, the V gene TRBV12-3 or TRBV12-4, with D tentatively TRBD1 (5 bases). The CDR3 spans 13 residues. The V end was cut by 5 bases, the J end by 10 bases, with 17 bases between. The CDR3 DNA reads TGTGCCAGCAGTCCCGGACCGGACACCTACTACACCTTC. This codes for CASSPGPDTYYTF.

The chain employs TRBV4-3 and TRBJ2-5, with 16 positions matching TRBD2. Per germline, CDR1 LGHNA and CDR2 YSLEER. V gave up 4 bases and J gave up 2 bases; unmatched junction bases: 7. CDR3 size: 18 residues. CDR3: CASSRAGTSGGAQETQYF. CDR3 DNA: TGCGCCAGCAGCCGGGCCGGGACTAGCGGGGGGGCACAAGAGACCCAGTACTTC.

The CDR3 DNA is TGTGCCTGGAGTGTACGTCAGGGAATTGGGGAGACCCAGTACTTC. It encodes CAWSVRQGIGETQYF. The V and J genes are TRBV30 and TRBJ2-5, with a weak D call TRBD1 (5 bases). The V gene's germline CDR1 is GTSNPN and CDR2 SVGIG (reference sequence). V dropped 0 bases and J dropped 5 bases, with 16 bases sitting between them. The CDR3 runs to 15 residues.

This chain's CDR3 is CASSYSMSSYGYTF. The CDR3 DNA reads as TGTGCCAGCAGTTACTCGATGTCCAGCTATGGCTACACCTTC. The V call is TRBV6-2 or TRBV6-3, the J call TRBJ1-2; unclear D gene. Trimming stripped 0 bases from V and 4 bases from J, with 9 bases between. In germline, CDR1 is MNHEY, CDR2 SVGEGT. The length of the CDR3 is 14 residues.

This sequence joins TRBV5-4 and TRBJ1-2; TRBD1 aligns across 9 bases. J lost 7 bases, V lost 3 bases, and 10 bases had no gene match. The CDR3 sequence is 15 residues long. Germline values: CDR1 SGHNT, CDR2 YYREEE (reference sequence). This CDR3 reads CASSSQGALGPGYTF. The CDR3 DNA follows: TGTGCCAGCAGCTCACAGGGGGCACTAGGGCCTGGCTACACCTTC.